The 18 T cell receptor beta chains in this list originate from one sample, sequenced in a study of cytomegalovirus exposure and HLA in healthy donors. Amplification used 60 Vbeta primers and 13 Jbeta primers. Produced via immunoSEQ multiplex PCR; TCRdb's table is partial and in-frame only. The sample carries about 210,000 clones, about 80% recorded once. The sample consisted of PBMCs. The receptors were gathered from a woman between 50 and 59 years old in good health and CMV-seropositive.

The V and J genes are TRBV12-5 and TRBJ2-2, with D possibly TRBD2 on 5 matching bases. This CDR3 has 18 amino acids. Trimming left V 1 base short and J 3 bases short, with 18 bases between. Per the germline V gene, CDR1 is LGHNT and CDR2 is FRNRAP. The CDR3 loop reads CASGLASGLRTYTGELFF. The CDR3 coding sequence is TGTGCTAGTGGTTTGGCTTCCGGACTGAGAACGTACACCGGGGAGCTGTTTTTT. The full variable domain, completed using reference TRBV12-5 and TRBJ2-2, is DARVTQTPRHKVTEMGQEVTMRCQPILGHNTVFWYRQTMMQGLELLAYFRNRAPLDDSGMPKDRFSAEMPDATLATLKIQPSEPRDSAVYFCASGLASGLRTYTGELFFGEGSRLTVL.

V is TRBV9 and J is TRBJ2-2, with D tentatively TRBD2 (5 bases). V gave up 4 bases and J gave up 6 bases, with 13 bases separating them. CDR1 SGDLS and CDR2 YYNGEE come from the germline V gene. This CDR3 has 14 residues. This CDR3 is CASSTQTLAGELFF. The CDR3 region has the DNA TGTGCCAGCAGCACCCAGACACTAGCCGGGGAGCTGTTTTTT.

The chain carries TRBV7-7 and TRBJ2-1; TRBD2 matches 7 bases. Trimming cost V 5 bases and J 5 bases; bases outside gene matches: 6. CDR1 and CDR2 from the germline V gene are SSHAT and FNYEAQ (reference sequence). This CDR3 is built from 14 residues. The CDR3 here is CASSPGLGNNEQFF. In DNA, the CDR3 is TGTGCCAGCAGCCCAGGACTAGGTAACAATGAGCAGTTCTTC. The full variable domain, rest sourced from reference TRBV7-7 and TRBJ2-1, is GAGVSQSPRYKVTKRGQDVTLRCDPISSHATLYWYQQALGQGPEFLTYFNYEAQPDKSGLPSDRFSAERPEGSISTLTIQRTEQRDSAMYRCASSPGLGNNEQFFGPGTRLTVL.

The V call is TRBV15, the J call TRBJ1-1; D uncertain. The V gene's germline CDR1 is LNHNV and CDR2 YYDKDF (reference sequence). Trimming took 5 bases from V and 11 from J, leaving 15 bases between them. CDR3 length: 12 residues. DNA for the CDR3: TGTGCCACCAGCGCTCTCGGGAGTGCGGCTTTCTTT. Encoded protein: CATSALGSAAFF.

V and J are TRBV5-1 and TRBJ1-1; TRBD1 matches at 8 bases. Germline trimming cut 6 bases from V and 1 base from J; bases unmatched to any gene: 8. There are 15 residues in the CDR3. Germline V gene lookup returns CDR1 SGHRS and CDR2 YFSETQ. The DNA of the CDR3 is TGCGCCAGCAAAGCGGGACAGGCCCCGAACACTGAAGCTTTCTTT. Amino acid sequence: CASKAGQAPNTEAFF.

The V gene is TRBV7-9, the J gene TRBJ2-2; possibly TRBD1 for D (6 bases). The germline CDR1 and CDR2 sequences are SEHNR and FQNEAQ (reference sequence). Trimming stripped 3 bases from V and 1 base from J, with 6 bases between. The CDR3 is 14 residues long. In nucleotides, the CDR3 is TGTGCCAGCAGCTTGACAGGGAACACCGGGGAGCTGTTTTTT. It specifies CASSLTGNTGELFF. The full variable domain, rest sourced from reference TRBV7-9 and TRBJ2-2, is DTGVSQNPRHKITKRGQNVTFRCDPISEHNRLYWYRQTLGQGPEFLTYFQNEAQLEKSRLLSDRFSAERPKGSFSTLEIQRTEQGDSAMYLCASSLTGNTGELFFGEGSRLTVL.

This clone was observed a single time. The chain carries TRBV19 and TRBJ2-5; perhaps TRBD2 as D (7 bases). The CDR3 loop spans 14 amino acids. V gave up 9 bases and J gave up 0 bases, with 14 bases separating them. Germline V gene lookup returns CDR1 LNHDA and CDR2 SQIVND (reference sequence). The CDR3 DNA is TGTGCCAGCGGGGGGCAGCCGGACCAAGAGACCCAGTACTTC. Encoded protein: CASGGQPDQETQYF.

V usage is TRBV2 and J usage is TRBJ2-5; the D gene is possibly TRBD1 (5 bases). V lost 8 bases and J 3 bases, leaving 10 bases between the germline ends. This CDR3 is built from 12 residues. Germline V gives CDR1 SNHLY, CDR2 FYNNEI. The CDR3 here is CASQTEKETQYF. The CDR3 region has the DNA TGTGCCAGCCAGACAGAGAAAGAGACCCAGTACTTC.

The rearrangement uses TRBV7-2 and TRBJ2-5; 11 positions agree with TRBD2. The CDR3 totals 14 residues. Germline trimming cut 6 bases from V and 3 bases from J; bases unmatched to any gene: 3. Germline V gene data show CDR1 as SGHTA and CDR2 as FQGNSA. Written as DNA, the CDR3 is TGTGCCAGCAGACAGACTAGCGGGAAAGAGACCCAGTACTTC. Protein sequence: CASRQTSGKETQYF.

This chain links TRBV7-9 with TRBJ1-3; 8 bases match TRBD1. Germline V lookup: CDR1 SEHNR, CDR2 FQNEAQ (reference sequence). This CDR3 region has 14 residues. Trimming took 5 bases from V and 0 from J; bases not matched to a gene: 0. The CDR3 loop reads CASSDRGSGNTIYF. The CDR3 bases are TGTGCCAGCAGCGACAGGGGCTCTGGAAACACCATATATTTT.

This clone was counted a single time. The chain has TRBV7-2 and TRBJ2-1; 10 bases line up with TRBD2. Germline CDR1 SGHTA, CDR2 FQGNSA. The CDR3 contains 14 residues. V was pared by 10 bases and J by 9 bases, with 12 bases of the junction left unmatched. The CDR3 region has the DNA TGTGCCATCAAAAGCGGGGGGGCCACCGGTGAGCAGTTCTTC. Its protein is CAIKSGGATGEQFF.

V gene TRBV11-2 combines with J gene TRBJ1-2; no firm D call. Trimming pared 1 base from V and 8 bases from J, leaving 11 bases between. CDR3 length: 13 amino acids. From germline, CDR1 is SGHAT and CDR2 FQNNGV. CDR3 DNA: TGTGCCAGCAGCTTAGGAGTGGTGCGGGGCTACACCTTC. It encodes CASSLGVVRGYTF.

This clone showed up just a few times. V usage is TRBV9 and J usage is TRBJ2-7, with D unresolved. The CDR3 spans 14 residues. The V end lost 3 bases, the J end lost 3 bases, and 13 bases lay between the germline ends. Germline values: CDR1 SGDLS, CDR2 YYNGEE. The CDR3 loop is CASSAYLDNYEQYF. The CDR3, as DNA: TGTGCCAGCAGCGCTTACCTCGACAACTACGAGCAGTACTTC.

This sequence joins TRBV25-1 and TRBJ1-1; 8 positions match TRBD1. This CDR3 is built from 15 residues. Per germline, CDR1 MGHDK and CDR2 SYGVNS. Unmatched junction bases numbered 8, after V lost 5 bases and J lost 3 bases. CDR3 residues: CASSHTGTGDTEAFF. The CDR3 DNA reads TGTGCCAGCAGTCACACCGGGACAGGAGACACTGAAGCTTTCTTT.

V and J are TRBV27 and TRBJ1-5, with a tentative D call TRBD1 (6 bases). This CDR3 spans 18 amino acids. Looked up from germline, CDR1 is MNHEY and CDR2 is SMNVEV (reference sequence). Trimming left V 3 bases short and J 2 bases short, with 20 bases between. The CDR3 region has the DNA TGTGCCAGCAGTTTTCTCCCGAAGGGGGGGCTAGGCAATCAGCCCCAGCATTTT. Translated: CASSFLPKGGLGNQPQHF.

CDR3 protein: CASSRGGVREQYF. Here the CDR3 DNA reads TGTGCCAGCAGCCGCGGCGGGGTTCGCGAGCAGTACTTC. The chain employs TRBV13 and TRBJ2-7, with TRBD2 as a possible D gene (6 bases). CDR1 and CDR2 (germline): PRHDT, FYEKMQ (reference sequence). V dropped 5 bases and J dropped 6 bases, with 14 bases sitting between them. The CDR3 contains 13 residues.

The chain employs TRBV28 and TRBJ2-2, with TRBD1 identical over 7 bases. The CDR3 is 15 residues long. V lost 5 bases, J lost 4 bases, and 7 bases stayed unmatched. CDR1 and CDR2 (germline): MDHEN, SYDVKM. The CDR3 here is CASSRRQGITGELFF. The DNA for the CDR3 is TGTGCCAGCAGTCGCCGACAGGGAATCACCGGGGAGCTGTTTTTT.

This chain uses TRBV27 with TRBJ1-6; 8 nucleotides agree with TRBD1. This CDR3 has 15 amino acids. Germline V gene data show CDR1 as MNHEY and CDR2 as SMNVEV (reference sequence). Trimming took 7 bases from V and 9 from J; bases not matched to a gene: 11. The DNA of the CDR3 is TGTGCCAGCAATCGACAGGGGCTCGGTGGTTCACCCCTCCACTTT. Its translation is CASNRQGLGGSPLHF.